These 24 T cell receptor beta chains originate from one sample sequenced in a study of CD8+ T cells in alopecia areata. RNA extraction was followed by reverse transcription into cDNA, which acted as the sequencing template. The protocol was immunoSEQ multiplex PCR, while the TCRdb copy is restricted to in-frame clones and leaves out a portion. This repertoire shows 13,000 or so clones, roughly three fifths found once; its top ten account for 10% to 15%. Collected material from alopecia areata patients comprised lesional scalp punch biopsies and peripheral blood. What was sequenced was skin. Receptor source: a human donor with alopecia areata.

The chain has TRBV7-3 and TRBJ2-7; the match to TRBD2 covers 10 bases. The CDR3 extends over 15 amino acids. The trim removed 5 bases at V and 1 base at J, leaving 5 bases unmatched. Germline CDR1 SGHTA, CDR2 FQGTGA. CDR3 bases: TGTGCCAGCAGCCTAAGCGGGGGGGAATCCTACGAGCAGTACTTC. This gives the protein CASSLSGGESYEQYF.

In its sample, this clone was seen a few times. The V and J genes are TRBV5-1 and TRBJ2-2, with 9 bases identical to TRBD1. The CDR3 consists of 15 residues. CDR1 and CDR2 from the germline V gene are SGHRS and YFSETQ. Trimming at V came to 4 bases and at J to 5 bases, leaving 6 bases not matched to a gene. In nucleotides, the CDR3 is TGCGCCAGCAGCCGGGACAGGGTTCAGACCGGGGAGCTGTTTTTT. It encodes CASSRDRVQTGELFF.

The gene calls are TRBV13 and TRBJ1-1; unclear D gene. This CDR3 has 15 residues. CDR1 is PRHDT, CDR2 FYEKMQ, per germline (reference sequence). The ends were cut back, 5 bases at V and 0 bases at J, with 13 bases in the middle. The DNA of the CDR3 is TGTGCCAGCAGCATTAGTCTGGCTATGAACACTGAAGCTTTCTTT. Its protein is CASSISLAMNTEAFF.

The genes are TRBV11-2 and TRBJ2-7; 7 nucleotides agree with TRBD1. The germline V gene encodes CDR1 SGHAT and CDR2 FQNNGV. The CDR3 runs 14 residues. Trimming took 3 bases from V and 0 from J; bases not matched to a gene: 2. The CDR3 DNA reads as TGTGCCAGCAGCTTGTGGGACAGCTCCTACGAGCAGTACTTC. Translation gives CASSLWDSSYEQYF.

This rearrangement joins TRBV11-2 to TRBJ2-7; 7 nucleotides agree with TRBD1. CDR3 size: 15 residues. Germline loops: CDR1 SGHAT, CDR2 FQNNGV. Trimming took 5 bases from V and 2 from J; bases not matched to a gene: 9. The CDR3, as DNA: TGTGCCAGCAGCCATAACAGGGGCCCGACCTACGAGCAGTACTTC. Its translation: CASSHNRGPTYEQYF.

The chain links TRBV7-2 to TRBJ1-1, with D tentatively TRBD1 (5 bases). The CDR3 consists of 13 residues. Germline V lookup: CDR1 SGHTA, CDR2 FQGNSA. The V and J ends lost 10 bases and 7 bases respectively, with 19 bases between them. The CDR3 DNA reads TGTGCCATCTTGGGGGGGGATCTAAATGAAGCTTTCTTT. It translates to CAILGGDLNEAFF.

V gene TRBV7-9 combines with J gene TRBJ2-1; D gene ambiguous. V lost 3 bases and J 13 bases, leaving 13 bases between the germline ends. The CDR3 runs to 12 residues. CDR1 is SEHNR, CDR2 FQNEAQ, per germline (reference sequence). The CDR3 reads CASSFDWNVQFF. In DNA form, the CDR3 reads TGTGCCAGCAGCTTTGACTGGAATGTACAGTTCTTC.

The chain uses TRBV19 and TRBJ1-5, with no clear D. Germline assignment: CDR1 LNHDA and CDR2 SQIVND (reference sequence). This CDR3 is built from 12 residues. Trimming removed 3 bases from V and 8 bases from J, with 8 bases in between. The chain's CDR3 is CASSIYEEPQHF. DNA of the CDR3: TGTGCCAGTAGTATTTATGAGGAGCCCCAGCATTTT.

The chain employs TRBV7-9 and TRBJ2-3, with TRBD1 as a possible D gene (5 bases). Germline V lookup: CDR1 SEHNR, CDR2 FQNEAQ (reference sequence). This CDR3 region has 16 residues. Between the trimmed V and J ends, which lost 4 bases and 0 bases, there was a span of 14 bases. The CDR3 protein is CASSWGGQESTDTQYF. DNA for the CDR3: TGTGCCAGCAGCTGGGGCGGTCAGGAAAGCACAGATACGCAGTATTTT.

V is TRBV11-2 and J is TRBJ2-7; 9 nucleotides agree with TRBD1. The trim removed 5 bases at V and 2 bases at J, leaving 4 bases unmatched. The CDR3 runs to 14 residues. Germline values: CDR1 SGHAT, CDR2 FQNNGV. The CDR3 sequence: CASSLGQGAYEQYF. The CDR3 nucleotides are TGTGCCAGCAGCCTGGGACAGGGCGCCTACGAGCAGTACTTC. The full variable domain, completed using reference TRBV11-2 and TRBJ2-7, is EAGVAQSPRYKIIEKRQSVAFWCNPISGHATLYWYQQILGQGPKLLIQFQNNGVVDDSQLPKDRFSAERLKGVDSTLKIQPAKLEDSAVYLCASSLGQGAYEQYFGPGTRLTVT.

The V and J genes are TRBV6-1 and TRBJ2-6, with D uncertain. The CDR3 loop spans 14 amino acids. V shed 2 bases and J shed 0 bases, with 2 bases lying between them. Germline V CDR1 and CDR2: MNHNS, SASEGT. CDR3 nucleotide sequence: TGTGCCAGCAGTGAACTCTCTGGGGCCAACGTCCTGACTTTC. Its translation: CASSELSGANVLTF.

The genes are TRBV11-2 and TRBJ2-3, with D perhaps given as TRBD1 or TRBD2 (6 bases each). This CDR3 has 15 amino acids. CDR1 SGHAT and CDR2 FQNNGV come from the germline V gene. V lost 7 bases, J lost 0 bases, and 14 bases lay in between. The CDR3 spells CASTLGGMSTDTQYF. The CDR3 region has the DNA TGTGCCAGCACTCTAGGGGGGATGAGCACAGATACGCAGTATTTT.

The chain has TRBV5-1 and TRBJ2-1, with 9 nucleotides matching TRBD1. Germline V lookup: CDR1 SGHRS, CDR2 YFSETQ. V was pared by 4 bases and J by 4 bases, with 6 bases of the junction left unmatched. CDR3 length: 15 amino acids. The CDR3 loop reads CASSRGGQGYNEQFF. The CDR3 DNA reads as TGCGCCAGCAGCCGCGGGGGACAGGGTTACAATGAGCAGTTCTTC. Looking up the rest from reference TRBV5-1 and TRBJ2-1 gives the full variable domain: KAGVTQTPRYLIKTRGQQVTLSCSPISGHRSVSWYQQTPGQGLQFLFEYFSETQRNKGNFPGRFSGRQFSNSRSEMNVSTLELGDSALYLCASSRGGQGYNEQFFGPGTRLTVL.

The chain links TRBV5-1 to TRBJ2-1, with D perhaps TRBD2 (6 bases). The germline V gene has CDR1 SGHRS and CDR2 YFSETQ. The CDR3 runs to 14 residues. The V gene lost 3 bases and the J gene lost 10 bases, with 17 bases spanning the gap. CDR3 bases: TGCGCCAGCAGCTCACCACCCAACGGGGGAGAGCAGTTCTTC. It encodes CASSSPPNGGEQFF.

CDR3 residues: CSVDPTGTEAFF. The DNA for the CDR3 is TGCAGCGTCGACCCTACGGGCACTGAAGCTTTCTTT. J is TRBJ1-1 and V is TRBV29-1; no clear D gene. The length of the CDR3 is 12 residues. V was shortened by 6 bases and J by 4 bases, with 12 bases between the two germline ends. Germline values: CDR1 SQVTM, CDR2 ANQGSEA.

The rearrangement uses TRBV5-1 and TRBJ2-1, with 11 bases fitting TRBD1. Trimming at V came to 5 bases and at J to 5 bases, leaving 9 bases not matched to a gene. Germline loops: CDR1 SGHRS, CDR2 YFSETQ. CDR3 length: 16 amino acids. CDR3 in DNA: TGCGCCAGCAGTCTCCGGACAGGGGGCGACCACAATGAGCAGTTCTTC. It codes for CASSLRTGGDHNEQFF. Supplemented by reference TRBV5-1 and TRBJ2-1, the full variable domain reads KAGVTQTPRYLIKTRGQQVTLSCSPISGHRSVSWYQQTPGQGLQFLFEYFSETQRNKGNFPGRFSGRQFSNSRSEMNVSTLELGDSALYLCASSLRTGGDHNEQFFGPGTRLTVL.

This clone is judged medium-sized. The chain is built from TRBV28 and TRBJ1-4; tentative D call: TRBD1 (5 bases). CDR3 length: 14 amino acids. Germline V gene data show CDR1 as MDHEN and CDR2 as SYDVKM. V was shortened by 4 bases and J by 5 bases, with 11 bases between the two germline ends. The CDR3 DNA sequence: TGTGCCAGCAGTTCGAGGGGAGGGAATGAAAAACTGTTTTTT. It codes for CASSSRGGNEKLFF.

This sequence joins TRBV10-3 and TRBJ2-1; 8 nucleotides agree with TRBD2. Germline-derived CDR1 and CDR2 are ENHRY and SYGVKD. The CDR3 contains 14 residues. With 8 bases clipped from V and 8 bases from J, the junction kept 11 bases outside the gene matches. The CDR3 protein is CAIGGASGLDEQFF. CDR3 DNA sequence: TGTGCCATCGGTGGGGCTAGCGGGTTGGATGAGCAGTTCTTC.

V and J are TRBV18 and TRBJ1-4; D not certain. The CDR3 sequence is 14 residues long. Germline V gives CDR1 KGHSH, CDR2 LQKENI. V was clipped by 6 bases and J by 5 bases, with 13 bases between them. The CDR3 sequence is CASSQTRENEKLFF. The CDR3, as DNA: TGTGCCAGCTCCCAGACAAGGGAGAATGAAAAACTGTTTTTT.

The V gene is TRBV11-2, the J gene TRBJ2-1; D is undetermined. The CDR3 is made up of 16 amino acids. The V end was cut by 4 bases, the J end by 0 bases, with 13 bases between. Germline V lookup: CDR1 SGHAT, CDR2 FQNNGV. The CDR3 nucleotides read TGTGCCAGCAGCTCCTTCGAGGTAAGCTCCTACAATGAGCAGTTCTTC. It is translated as CASSSFEVSSYNEQFF.

About this clone itself: The same CDR3 can be traced to other DNA sequences in this sample. The chain uses TRBV7-2 and TRBJ2-1; possibly TRBD2 for D (5 bases). Germline CDR1 is SGHTA and CDR2 is FQGNSA. The CDR3 has 12 amino acids. V lost 5 bases, J lost 10 bases, and 12 bases lay in between. The CDR3 DNA follows: TGTGCCAGCAGCCTAGATGGCGGGGAGCAGTTCTTC. It translates to CASSLDGGEQFF.

The V call is TRBV28, the J call TRBJ2-3; D possibly corresponds to TRBD1 (6 bases). The V end lost 6 bases, the J end lost 1 base, and 14 bases lay between the germline ends. Germline CDR1 and CDR2: MDHEN and SYDVKM. The CDR3 is made up of 15 amino acids. The CDR3 reads CASSPWGRGTDTQYF. The DNA for the CDR3 is TGTGCCAGCAGCCCATGGGGGCGGGGCACAGATACGCAGTATTTT.

This clone was picked up one time. The CDR3 region is CAVSTGSTDTQYF. Here the CDR3 DNA reads TGTGCCGTCTCGACCGGTAGCACAGATACGCAGTATTTT. The chain uses TRBV10-3 and TRBJ2-3; D not certain. CDR1 is ENHRY and CDR2 is SYGVKD in the germline V gene. The CDR3 consists of 13 residues. V dropped 11 bases and J dropped 0 bases, with 12 bases sitting between them.

This clone turned up a few times. The genes are TRBV27 and TRBJ2-6; D may be TRBD2 (5 bases). CDR3 length equals 14 residues. CDR1 and CDR2 (germline): MNHEY, SMNVEV (reference sequence). V shed 7 bases and J shed 3 bases, with 10 bases lying between them. As DNA, the CDR3 is TGTGCCAGCATGGAGGCTCGTGGGGCCAACGTCCTGACTTTC. Translated: CASMEARGANVLTF.